Listed below are T cell receptor beta chains from one sample, sequenced in a study of blood T cell repertoires in COVID-19. TCRdb's copy holds only in-frame clones and misses some; the assay was immunoSEQ multiplex PCR. Among around 250,000 clones listed, 65% to 90% were seen once. Input material: PBMCs or T cells enriched from blood (not recorded which). These receptors all come from a woman between 45 and 65 years old with acute COVID-19. The CDR3 runs from the conserved cysteine through the conserved F or W. A D gene is named only where the DNA matches it firmly. Size values are once, few and many counts, or a class for expanded clones, and some rows have none.

TRBV7-2	.	TRBJ2-2	TRBD1	TGTGCCAGCAGCTCCTACAGGGGGAGGACCGGGGAGCTGTTTTTT	CASSSYRGRTGELFF
TRBV7-8	.	TRBJ1-5	.	TGTGCCAGCAGCTATACAGGGTCGAGTCAGCCCCAGCATTTT	CASSYTGSSQPQHF
TRBV7-2	.	TRBJ2-1	.	TGTGCCAGCAGCTTAGGAAGCGGCGGGGCGCAGTTCTTC	CASSLGSGGAQFF
TRBV4-3	once	TRBJ2-2	TRBD1	TGCGCCAGCAGCTCATGGGACAGGTCAAACACCGGGGAGCTGTTTTTT	CASSSWDRSNTGELFF
TRBV2	once	TRBJ2-5	TRBD1	TGTGCCAGCAGTTACAGGGGGCTTGAGGAAGAGACCCAGTACTTC	CASSYRGLEEETQYF
TRBV18	.	TRBJ1-6	TRBD1	TGTGCCAGCTCAATAGGGGGGACAGGTTCACCCCTCCACTTT	CASSIGGTGSPLHF
TRBV9	many	TRBJ2-1	TRBD2	TGTGCCAGCAGCTCAAAAGGTTCACTAGCGGAGAACAATGAGCAGTTCTTC	CASSSKGSLAENNEQFF
TRBV30	.	TRBJ1-1	TRBD1	TGTGCCTGGGGACAGGTGAGGAACACTGAAGCTTTCTTT	CAWGQVRNTEAFF
TRBV5-1	once	TRBJ1-2	.	TGCGCCAGCAGCTCAGAGGGGGTCCCTAGCTATGGCTACACCTTC	CASSSEGVPSYGYTF
TRBV3-1/TRBV3-2	.	TRBJ1-4	.	TGTGCCAGCAGCCAACTAGAAAAACTGTTTTTT	CASSQLEKLFF
TRBV6-2/TRBV6-3	.	TRBJ1-2	.	TGTGCCAGCAGTGTCCGGGTCCCCGGGGACTATGGCTACACCTTC	CASSVRVPGDYGYTF
TRBV29-1	.	TRBJ2-7	.	TGCAGCGTTGAACTACCGCAGGAGGATACCTACGAGCAGTACTTC	CSVELPQEDTYEQYF
TRBV7-9	.	TRBJ1-2	TRBD1	TGTGCCAGCAGTCGACGACAGGGATCAAGTGGCTACACCTTC	CASSRRQGSSGYTF
TRBV5-4	.	TRBJ1-4	.	TGTGCCAGCAGCCCCGGGCCGAAGGAGGCTGAAAAACTGTTTTTT	CASSPGPKEAEKLFF
TRBV28	.	TRBJ1-1	.	TGTGCCAGCAGTTTAGCGTCAGGGGTAGACACTGAAGCTTTCTTT	CASSLASGVDTEAFF
TRBV6-1	.	TRBJ1-1	.	TGTGCCAGCAGTGAACATGGAGGGAACACTGAAGCTTTCTTT	CASSEHGGNTEAFF
TRBV5-1	few	TRBJ1-1	TRBD1	TGCGCCAGCAGCCCGGGGACAGGGGGCACTGAAGCTTTCTTT	CASSPGTGGTEAFF
TRBV9	.	TRBJ1-1	.	TGTGCCAGCAGCGTAGCTCCCCACAGGAGAGACCTTAACACTGAAGCTTTCTTT	CASSVAPHRRDLNTEAFF
TRBV30	.	TRBJ1-2	TRBD1	TGTGCCTGGGACCCCGGGACAGGCGTCTCTGGCTACACCTTC	CAWDPGTGVSGYTF
TRBV18	.	TRBJ2-7	TRBD1	TGTGCCAGCTCTCGCCAAGACAGGGGGAATTCGAACGAGCAGTACTTC	CASSRQDRGNSNEQYF
TRBV12-3/TRBV12-4	.	TRBJ1-2	TRBD1	TGTGCCAGCAGTTTCGAGGGGGCAAAAGGCTACACCTTC	CASSFEGAKGYTF
TRBV5-1	once	TRBJ1-1	.	TGCGCCAGCAGGGATATAGCGGATACTGAAGCTTTCTTT	CASRDIADTEAFF
TRBV7-2	.	TRBJ1-4	.	TGTGCCAGCAGCTTAAATTTTCCAAATGAAAAACTGTTTTTT	CASSLNFPNEKLFF
TRBV7-8	.	TRBJ2-3	.	TGTGCCAGCAGCTTAGGGCATTCAAGGGGGGGAACTAGCACAGATACGCAGTATTTT	CASSLGHSRGGTSTDTQYF
TRBV7-8	.	TRBJ1-6	.	TGTGCCAGCAGCTTAATCGGTTGGGGGGAGAGCTCCTATAATTCACCCCTCCACTTT	CASSLIGWGESSYNSPLHF
TRBV3-1/TRBV3-2	.	TRBJ1-6	.	TGTGCCAGCAGCCAAGAATCAGTTAATTCACCCCTCCACTTT	CASSQESVNSPLHF
TRBV27	.	TRBJ2-1	.	TGTGCCAGCAAACGGGGGGCAGGACCGGTCAATGAGCAGTTCTTC	CASKRGAGPVNEQFF
TRBV29-1	.	TRBJ1-5	TRBD1	TGCAGCGAGCTACAGGGAAAGGGGGCTCAGCCCCAGCATTTT	CSELQGKGAQPQHF
TRBV3-1/TRBV3-2	.	TRBJ2-7	TRBD2	TGTGCCAGCAGCCACCCCGGGGGGGGGTTCGAGCAGTACTTC	CASSHPGGGFEQYF
TRBV6-6	.	TRBJ2-7	TRBD2	TGTGCCAGCAGTACGAGCGGGGGGAACTCCTACGAGCAGTACTTC	CASSTSGGNSYEQYF
TRBV7-8	once	TRBJ2-5	TRBD2	TGTGCCAGCAGCATGGGACTAGCGGGGGGAACACAAGAGACCCAGTACTTC	CASSMGLAGGTQETQYF
TRBV6-5	.	TRBJ1-1	TRBD1	TGTGCCAGCAGTTACCACGACAGGGGGCATGCTGAAGCTTTCTTT	CASSYHDRGHAEAFF
TRBV19	.	TRBJ1-1	TRBD1	TGTGCCAGTAGTACGCAGGGGGGTGATGAAGCTTTCTTT	CASSTQGGDEAFF
TRBV4-1	.	TRBJ1-2	.	TGCGCCAGCAGCCAAGGCCCAGGGGCCGGCGGCTACACCTTC	CASSQGPGAGGYTF
TRBV13	.	TRBJ1-2	TRBD1	TGTGCCAGCAGCTTCCTCCAAGACAGGGATGATGGCTACACCTTC	CASSFLQDRDDGYTF
TRBV7-2	.	TRBJ1-4	.	TGTGCCAGCAGCTCCCGGGTGGGAGGTGAAAAACTGTTTTTT	CASSSRVGGEKLFF